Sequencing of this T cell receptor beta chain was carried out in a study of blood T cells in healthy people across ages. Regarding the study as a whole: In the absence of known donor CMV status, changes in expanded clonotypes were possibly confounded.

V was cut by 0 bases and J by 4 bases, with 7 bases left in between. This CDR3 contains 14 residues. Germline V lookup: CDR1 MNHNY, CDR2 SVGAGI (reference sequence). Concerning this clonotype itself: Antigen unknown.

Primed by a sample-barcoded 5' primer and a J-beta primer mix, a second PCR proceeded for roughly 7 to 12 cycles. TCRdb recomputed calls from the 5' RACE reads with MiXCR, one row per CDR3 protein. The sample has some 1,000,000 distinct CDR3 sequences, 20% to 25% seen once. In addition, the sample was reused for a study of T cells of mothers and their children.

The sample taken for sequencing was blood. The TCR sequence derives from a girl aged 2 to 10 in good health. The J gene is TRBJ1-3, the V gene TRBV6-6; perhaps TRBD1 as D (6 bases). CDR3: CASSYSGQGNTIYF. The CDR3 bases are TGTGCCAGCAGTTACTCGGGACAAGGAAACACCATATATTTT.